This TCR beta chain was retrieved from a study of a mutant IDH1 vaccine in newly diagnosed glioma. Study details: Patients, over weeks 1, 3, 5, 7, 11, 15, 19 and 23, received a total of eight vaccinations. First vaccine doses came 4-6 weeks after radiotherapy alone, or with temozolomide cycles.

Measured with immunoSEQ multiplex PCR; TCRdb has only the in-frame clones, and not every one. In the table there are 35,000 to 55,000 clones, less than 85% of which are singletons. Time point indicated: week 23, last vaccination. The vaccine gave 300 ug of a 20-mer mutant IDH1 peptide subcutaneously per dose. As concerns this clone: Antigen: not known.

The germline V gene encodes CDR1 MNHEY and CDR2 SMNVEV (reference sequence). This CDR3 has 16 residues. The V end lost 7 bases, the J end lost 8 bases, and 26 bases lay between the germline ends. The chain is built from TRBV27 and TRBJ1-2, with TRBD1 as a possible D gene (6 bases). The sequence came from a woman aged 18-29 years with glioma. Some clones in this sample may be carry-over from other donors' samples. Source: PBMCs, taken from a glioma patient whose treatment included an IDH1 peptide vaccine. As DNA, the CDR3 is TGTGCCAGCAATCCAAGAAGGGGGGGAGCGATCGGGGGCTACACCTTC. Its protein is CASNPRRGGAIGGYTF.